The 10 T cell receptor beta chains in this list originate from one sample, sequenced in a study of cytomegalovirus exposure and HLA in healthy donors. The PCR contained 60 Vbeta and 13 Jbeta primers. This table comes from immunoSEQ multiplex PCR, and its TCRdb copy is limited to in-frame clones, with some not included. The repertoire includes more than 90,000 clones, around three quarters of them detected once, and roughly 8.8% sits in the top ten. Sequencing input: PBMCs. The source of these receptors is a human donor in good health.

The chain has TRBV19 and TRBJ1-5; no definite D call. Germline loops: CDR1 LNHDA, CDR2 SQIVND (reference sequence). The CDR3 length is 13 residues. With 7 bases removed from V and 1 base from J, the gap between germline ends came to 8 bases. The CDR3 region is CASKTSSNQPQHF. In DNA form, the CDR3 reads TGTGCCAGTAAGACAAGCAGCAATCAGCCCCAGCATTTT.

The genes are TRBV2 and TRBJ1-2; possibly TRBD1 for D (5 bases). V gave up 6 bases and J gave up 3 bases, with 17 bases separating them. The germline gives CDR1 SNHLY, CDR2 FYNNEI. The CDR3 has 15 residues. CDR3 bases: TGTGCCAGCAGCGCGCCTCCTGGGGCCGACTATGGCTACACCTTC. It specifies CASSAPPGADYGYTF.

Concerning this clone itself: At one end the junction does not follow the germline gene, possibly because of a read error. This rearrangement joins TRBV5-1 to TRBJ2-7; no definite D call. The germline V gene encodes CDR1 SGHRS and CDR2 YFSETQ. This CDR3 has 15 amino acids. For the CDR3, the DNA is TGCGCCAGCAGCTATGGAGTTGTCCGGTCCTACGAGCGGTACTTC. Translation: CASSYGVVRSYERYF.

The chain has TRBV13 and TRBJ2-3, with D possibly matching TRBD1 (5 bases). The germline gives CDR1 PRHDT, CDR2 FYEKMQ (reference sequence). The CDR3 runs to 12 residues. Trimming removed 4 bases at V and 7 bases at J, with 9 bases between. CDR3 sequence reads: CASSSRVYTQYF. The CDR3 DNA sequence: TGTGCCAGCAGCTCCAGGGTATATACGCAGTATTTT. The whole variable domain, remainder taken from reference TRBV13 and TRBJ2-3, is AAGVIQSPRHLIKEKRETATLKCYPIPRHDTVYWYQQGPGQDPQFLISFYEKMQSDKGSIPDRFSAQQFSDYHSELNMSSLELGDSALYFCASSSRVYTQYFGPGTRLTVL.

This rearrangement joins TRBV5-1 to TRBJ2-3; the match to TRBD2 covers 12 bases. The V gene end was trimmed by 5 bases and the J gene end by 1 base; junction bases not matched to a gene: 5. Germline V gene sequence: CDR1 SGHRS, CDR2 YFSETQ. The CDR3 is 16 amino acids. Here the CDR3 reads CASSPSGRAGTDTQYF. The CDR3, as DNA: TGCGCCAGCAGTCCTAGCGGGAGGGCGGGCACAGATACGCAGTATTTT.

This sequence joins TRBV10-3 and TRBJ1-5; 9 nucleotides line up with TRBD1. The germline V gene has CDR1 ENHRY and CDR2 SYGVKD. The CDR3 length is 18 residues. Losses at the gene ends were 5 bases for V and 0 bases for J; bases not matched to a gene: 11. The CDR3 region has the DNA TGTGCCATCAGTTCCTTTTGGAGGACAGGGGATAGCAATCAGCCCCAGCATTTT. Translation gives CAISSFWRTGDSNQPQHF.

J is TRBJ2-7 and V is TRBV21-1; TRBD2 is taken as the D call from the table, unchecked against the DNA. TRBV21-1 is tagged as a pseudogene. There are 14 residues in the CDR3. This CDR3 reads CASSKGRDSYEQYF. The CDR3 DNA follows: TGTGCCAGCAGCAAGGGGCGGGATTCCTACGAGCAGTACTTC.

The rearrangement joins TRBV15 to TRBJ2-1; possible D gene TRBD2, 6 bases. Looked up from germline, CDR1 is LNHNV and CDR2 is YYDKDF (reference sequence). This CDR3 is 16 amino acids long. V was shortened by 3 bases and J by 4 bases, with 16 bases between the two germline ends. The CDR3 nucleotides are TGTGCCACCAGCAGGCGGGATCCGGGCAGGTACAATGAGCAGTTCTTC. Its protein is CATSRRDPGRYNEQFF.

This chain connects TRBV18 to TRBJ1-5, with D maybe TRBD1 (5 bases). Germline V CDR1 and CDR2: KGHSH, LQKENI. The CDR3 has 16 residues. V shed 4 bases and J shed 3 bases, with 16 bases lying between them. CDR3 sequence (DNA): TGTGCCAGCTCACTATCGTCGACAGCCGTCAATCAGCCCCAGCATTTT. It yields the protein CASSLSSTAVNQPQHF.

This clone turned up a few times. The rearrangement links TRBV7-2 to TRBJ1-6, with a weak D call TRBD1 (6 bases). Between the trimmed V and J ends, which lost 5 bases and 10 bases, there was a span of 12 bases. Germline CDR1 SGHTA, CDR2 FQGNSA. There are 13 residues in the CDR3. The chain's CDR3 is CASSTGFGSPLHF. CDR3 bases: TGTGCCAGCAGCACAGGGTTTGGGTCACCCCTCCACTTT.